These T cell receptor beta chains were read from a single sample in a study of T cells in localized non-small cell lung cancer. The table came from immunoSEQ multiplex PCR; TCRdb's copy has only in-frame clones and leaves some out. Among about 40,000 clones listed, approximately 86% were seen once. Sequencing used peripheral blood, obtained before any cancer treatment. These receptor sequences come from a man between 35 and 75 years old with stage I lung adenocarcinoma. CDR3s include the opening cysteine and the closing phenylalanine or tryptophan. The order of the fields is D gene, J gene, V gene, clone size, CDR3 protein, CDR3 DNA. The D gene is left open where the match is weak. The size entry is marked missing in some rows and otherwise reads once, few, many or a size class.

>.|TRBJ1-1|TRBV7-2|.
CASSLAMGGPEAFF
TGTGCCAGCAGCTTAGCAATGGGTGGCCCTGAAGCTTTCTTT
>TRBD1|TRBJ1-2|TRBV5-4|.
CASSGNRGGYGYTF
TGTGCCAGCAGCGGTAACAGGGGAGGCTATGGCTACACCTTC
>.|TRBJ2-7|TRBV13|.
CASSSGGGQRNVYEQYF
TGTGCCAGCAGCTCTGGAGGGGGGCAAAGGAATGTGTACGAGCAGTACTTC
>.|TRBJ1-5|TRBV6-5|.
CASTPGAYSNQPQHF
TGTGCCAGCACTCCCGGGGCCTATAGCAATCAGCCCCAGCATTTT
>.|TRBJ2-3|TRBV2|once
CASRLSGSTDTQYF
TGTGCCAGCAGACTGTCTGGGAGCACAGATACGCAGTATTTT
>.|TRBJ1-3|TRBV30|.
CAWGGYSGNTIYF
TGTGCCTGGGGGGGCTACTCTGGAAACACCATATATTTT
>TRBD2|TRBJ2-7|TRBV29-1|.
CSVERRESPYEQYF
TGCAGCGTTGAAAGGCGGGAGAGTCCCTACGAGCAGTACTTC
>TRBD1|TRBJ1-2|TRBV7-9|.
CASSSRDRPSVTYGYTF
TGTGCCAGCAGCAGCCGGGACAGGCCGTCAGTGACCTATGGCTACACCTTC
>.|TRBJ2-3|TRBV6-1|.
CASSYRQAFTDTQYF
TGTGCCAGCAGCTACCGACAGGCTTTCACAGATACGCAGTATTTT
>.|TRBJ1-1|TRBV2|.
CANARSTEAFF
TGTGCCAACGCGAGGTCCACTGAAGCTTTCTTT
>.|TRBJ2-1|TRBV5-1|.
CASSLEAGPYNEQFF
TGCGCCAGCAGCTTGGAGGCGGGGCCTTACAATGAGCAGTTCTTC
>.|TRBJ2-1|TRBV11-1|.
CASSLKHEQFF
TGTGCCAGCAGCTTAAAACATGAGCAGTTCTTC
>TRBD1|TRBJ2-1|TRBV29-1|.
CSGRGTETFYNEQFF
TGCAGCGGCCGTGGGACAGAGACCTTCTACAATGAGCAGTTCTTC
>.|TRBJ1-5|TRBV28|.
CASSFQGYSNQPQHF
TGTGCCAGCAGTTTCCAGGGCTATAGCAATCAGCCCCAGCATTTT
>TRBD1|TRBJ2-3|TRBV4-1|.
CASSFPTGGVQDTQYF
TGCGCCAGCAGCTTCCCGACAGGGGGTGTGCAAGATACGCAGTATTTT
>.|TRBJ2-7|TRBV28|.
CASRGTVDPYEQYF
TGTGCCAGTCGAGGCACGGTGGACCCCTACGAGCAGTACTTC
>.|TRBJ2-4|TRBV15|.
CATSRDLGGAKNIQYF
TGTGCCACCAGCAGAGATCTTGGGGGGGCCAAAAACATTCAGTACTTC
>.|TRBJ2-7|TRBV4-3|.
CASSQDLQGSYEQYF
TGCGCCAGCAGCCAAGATCTCCAGGGATCTTACGAGCAGTACTTC
>.|TRBJ2-7|TRBV10-2|.
CASTEGGWEQYF
TGCGCCAGCACCGAGGGGGGGTGGGAGCAGTACTTC
>.|TRBJ1-2|TRBV7-6|once
CASSPNYRDRDGYTF
TGTGCCAGCAGCCCTAACTACAGGGACCGGGATGGCTACACCTTC